The present TCR beta chain was sequenced within a study of blood T cell repertoires in COVID-19 (dated by TCRdb to about 2020). Some background on the complete study: The collaborator samples originated in the United States, Italy and Spain and spanned the acute and convalescent phases of COVID-19. The prospective study material was composed of cDNA or gDNA derived from T cells, B-cell-depleted T cells, or PBMCs. Deeply sampled blood TCRbeta repertoires from subjects exposed to, actively infected with, or recovered from COVID-19 were included in the dataset. The repertoires were released in a freely available public database intended as a resource for research on the immune response to SARS-CoV-2. Samples came from the ongoing ImmuneRACE study (first 160 participants) plus 1,254 subjects from 6 global collaborators. A de-identified subject ID, COVID-19 status, age in years and sex were almost always included in the sample metadata. Where available, HLA class I and class II types were obtained from metadata supplied by the sample provider rather than from assay-based typing. General study outcomes and caveats: The quantity of clinical and demographic metadata differed by source and by participant and was supplied without curation.

TCRbeta CDR3 regions were amplified from genomic DNA using the immunoSEQ Assay, a bias-controlled multiplex PCR. In the source study's methods: The number of nucleated cells in each sample was estimated from the amplification of reference gene primers within the assay. To quantify the absolute abundance of each unique TCRbeta CDR3 rearrangement, sequence reads were collapsed and filtered. Productive Simpson clonality was computed per sample as the square root of Simpson's diversity index over productive rearrangements. This is the immuneACCESS table as TCRdb keeps it, with only in-frame sequences that have V and J called. A part of the clones is gone; compared with another copy, unresolved V genes explain less than half, and the rest is unexplained. V and J calls and clone size come straight from that table; D and trimming were deduced from the DNA. The sample table records about 150,000 clones; 80% to 90% of these occur just once. More than 2% of the sample comes from the top ten.

The CDR3 runs 16 amino acids, cysteine and phenylalanine included. The entry retains the CDR3 DNA only, 48 bases that are in frame from base 1. Clipping removes 4 bases from V and 1 base from J, with 8 as the unmatched junction base count. CDR1 and CDR2 were assigned from the germline V gene (reference sequence) as MNHNY and SVGAGI. About this clone: What this receptor recognizes is not known. There are no base qualities to consult, and no much larger clone falls within one base.

Whole blood was collected in K2EDTA tubes by collaborating institutions according to the institutions' own protocols. For TCRbeta analysis, collaborator samples were shipped as frozen whole blood, as isolated PBMCs, or as DNA extracted from either sample type. This sequence originates from a woman between 65 and 79 years old with acute or convalescent COVID-19. The sequencing sample was made of peripheral blood. The chain is made from TRBV6-6 and TRBJ1-1, with 8 junctional bases fitting TRBD1. The nucleotide sequence is given as TGTGCCAGCAGTTCCCCAGGGGGCCGGGGGAACACTGAAGCTTTCTTT. This is translated as CASSSPGGRGNTEAFF.